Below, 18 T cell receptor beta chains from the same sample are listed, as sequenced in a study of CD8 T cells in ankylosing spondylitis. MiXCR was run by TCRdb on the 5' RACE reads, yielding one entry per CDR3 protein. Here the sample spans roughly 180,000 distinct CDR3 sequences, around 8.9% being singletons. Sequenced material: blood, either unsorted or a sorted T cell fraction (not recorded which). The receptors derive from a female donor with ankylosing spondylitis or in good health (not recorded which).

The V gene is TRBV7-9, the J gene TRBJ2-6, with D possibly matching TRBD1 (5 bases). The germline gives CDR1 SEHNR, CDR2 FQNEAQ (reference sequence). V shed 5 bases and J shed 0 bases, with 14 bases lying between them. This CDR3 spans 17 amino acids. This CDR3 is CASSLGAPFSGANVLTF. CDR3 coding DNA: TGTGCCAGCAGCCTAGGGGCCCCGTTCTCTGGGGCCAACGTCCTGACTTTC. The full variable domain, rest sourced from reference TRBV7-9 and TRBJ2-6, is DTGVSQNPRHKITKRGQNVTFRCDPISEHNRLYWYRQTLGQGPEFLTYFQNEAQLEKSRLLSDRFSAERPKGSFSTLEIQRTEQGDSAMYLCASSLGAPFSGANVLTFGAGSRLTVL.

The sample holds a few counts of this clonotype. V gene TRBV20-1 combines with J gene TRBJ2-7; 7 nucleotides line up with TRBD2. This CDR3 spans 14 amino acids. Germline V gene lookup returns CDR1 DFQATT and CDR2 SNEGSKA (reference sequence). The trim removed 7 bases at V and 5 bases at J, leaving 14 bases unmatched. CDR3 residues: CSVNGEGQYDEQYF. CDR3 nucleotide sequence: TGCAGTGTCAACGGGGAGGGCCAATACGACGAGCAGTACTTC.

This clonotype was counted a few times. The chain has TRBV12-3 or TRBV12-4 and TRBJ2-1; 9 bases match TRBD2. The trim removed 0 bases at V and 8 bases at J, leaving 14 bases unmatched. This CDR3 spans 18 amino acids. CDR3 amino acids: CASSLAVVSSGIGYEQFF. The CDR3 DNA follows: TGTGCCAGCAGTTTAGCTGTCGTGTCTAGCGGGATAGGTTATGAGCAGTTCTTC.

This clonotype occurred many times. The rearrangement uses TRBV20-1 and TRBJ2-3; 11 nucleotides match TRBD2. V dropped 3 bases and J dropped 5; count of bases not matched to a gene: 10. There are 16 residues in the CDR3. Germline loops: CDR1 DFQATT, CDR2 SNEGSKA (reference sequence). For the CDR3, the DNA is TGCAGTGCTAGCCCCTTAGCGGGAGGGGGTGTAGATACGCAGTATTTT. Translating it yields CSASPLAGGGVDTQYF.

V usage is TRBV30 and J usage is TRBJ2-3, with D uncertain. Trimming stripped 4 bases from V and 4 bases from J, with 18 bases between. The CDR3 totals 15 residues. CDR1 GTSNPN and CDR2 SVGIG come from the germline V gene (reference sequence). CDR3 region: CAWKRLSLRADTQYF. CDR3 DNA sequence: TGTGCCTGGAAGCGCCTCTCGCTAAGGGCAGATACGCAGTATTTT.

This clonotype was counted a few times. CDR3 loop: CASSLEGDQPYNEQFF. Here the CDR3 DNA reads TGCGCCAGCAGCTTGGAAGGGGACCAACCCTACAATGAGCAGTTCTTC. This chain connects TRBV5-1 to TRBJ2-1; possibly TRBD1 or TRBD2 for D (5 bases each). This CDR3 is built from 16 residues. The ends were cut back, 0 bases at V and 2 bases at J, with 12 bases in the middle. Germline CDR1 and CDR2: SGHRS and YFSETQ.

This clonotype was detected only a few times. For the CDR3, the DNA is TGTGCCAGCCTCGGTCTGCGGGAGCAGTTCTTC. Protein sequence: CASLGLREQFF. This chain joins TRBV6-2 or TRBV6-3 and TRBJ2-1; D is uncertain. Germline CDR1 MNHEY, CDR2 SVGEGT. V lost 8 bases, J lost 10 bases, and 12 bases lay in between. The CDR3 consists of 11 residues.

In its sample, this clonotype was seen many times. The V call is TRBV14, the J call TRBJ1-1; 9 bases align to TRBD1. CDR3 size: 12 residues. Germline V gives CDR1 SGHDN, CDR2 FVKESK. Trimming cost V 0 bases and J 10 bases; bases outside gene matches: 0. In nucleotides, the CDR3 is TGTGCCAGCAGCCAAGAACAGGGGGCAGCTTTCTTT. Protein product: CASSQEQGAAFF.

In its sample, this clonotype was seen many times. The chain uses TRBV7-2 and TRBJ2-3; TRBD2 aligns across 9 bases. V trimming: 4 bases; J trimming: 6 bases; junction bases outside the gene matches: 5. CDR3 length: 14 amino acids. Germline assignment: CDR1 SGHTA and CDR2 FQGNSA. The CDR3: CASSSIAGADTQYF. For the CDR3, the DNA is TGTGCCAGCAGCTCCATAGCGGGAGCGGATACGCAGTATTTT. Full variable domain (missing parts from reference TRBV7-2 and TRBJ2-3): GAGVSQSPSNKVTEKGKDVELRCDPISGHTALYWYRQSLGQGLEFLIYFQGNSAPDKSGLPSDRFSAERTGGSVSTLTIQRTQQEDSAVYLCASSSIAGADTQYFGPGTRLTVL.

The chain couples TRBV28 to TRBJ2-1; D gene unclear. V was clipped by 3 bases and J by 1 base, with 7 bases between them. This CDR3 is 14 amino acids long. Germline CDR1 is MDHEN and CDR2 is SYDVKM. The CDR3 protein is CASSFMGSYNEQFF. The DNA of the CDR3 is TGTGCCAGCAGTTTTATGGGGTCCTACAATGAGCAGTTCTTC.

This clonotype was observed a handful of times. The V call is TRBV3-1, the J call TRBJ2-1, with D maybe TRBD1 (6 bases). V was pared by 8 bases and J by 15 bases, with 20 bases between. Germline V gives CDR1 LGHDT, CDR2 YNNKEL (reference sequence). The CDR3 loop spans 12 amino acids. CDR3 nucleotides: TGTGCCAGCCTGGGGGCTTGGGACGGACTGTTCTTC. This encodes CASLGAWDGLFF.

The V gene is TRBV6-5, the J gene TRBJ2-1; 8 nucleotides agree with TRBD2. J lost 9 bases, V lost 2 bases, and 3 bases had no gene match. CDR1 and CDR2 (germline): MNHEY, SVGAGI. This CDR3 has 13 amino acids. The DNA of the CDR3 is TGTGCCAGCAGTTACGGGACTAGTACTGAGCAGTTCTTC. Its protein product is CASSYGTSTEQFF.

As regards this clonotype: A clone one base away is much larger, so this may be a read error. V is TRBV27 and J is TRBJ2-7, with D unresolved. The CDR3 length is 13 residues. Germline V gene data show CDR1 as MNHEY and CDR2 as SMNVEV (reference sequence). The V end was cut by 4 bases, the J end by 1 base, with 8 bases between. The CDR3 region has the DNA TGTGCCAGCAGTTGTAAAACGTCCTACGAGCAGTACTTC. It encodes CASSCKTSYEQYF.

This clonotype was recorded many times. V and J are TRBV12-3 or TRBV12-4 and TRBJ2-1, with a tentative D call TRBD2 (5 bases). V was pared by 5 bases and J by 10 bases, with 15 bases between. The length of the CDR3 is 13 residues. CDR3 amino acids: CASSGDGSGEQFF. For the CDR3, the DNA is TGTGCCAGCAGTGGTGATGGGAGTGGGGAGCAGTTCTTC.

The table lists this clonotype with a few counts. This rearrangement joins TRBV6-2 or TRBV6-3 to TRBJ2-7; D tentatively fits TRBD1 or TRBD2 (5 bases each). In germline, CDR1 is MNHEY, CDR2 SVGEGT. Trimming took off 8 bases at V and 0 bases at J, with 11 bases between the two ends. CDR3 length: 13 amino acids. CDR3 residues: CASQEGFSYEQYF. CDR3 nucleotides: TGTGCCAGCCAAGAGGGGTTCTCCTACGAGCAGTACTTC.

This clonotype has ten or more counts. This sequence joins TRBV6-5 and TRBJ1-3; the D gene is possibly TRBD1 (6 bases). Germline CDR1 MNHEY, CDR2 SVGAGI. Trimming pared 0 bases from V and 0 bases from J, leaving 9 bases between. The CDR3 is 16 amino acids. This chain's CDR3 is CASSYSNRVSGNTIYF. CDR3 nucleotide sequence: TGTGCCAGCAGTTACTCGAACAGGGTCTCTGGAAACACCATATATTTT.

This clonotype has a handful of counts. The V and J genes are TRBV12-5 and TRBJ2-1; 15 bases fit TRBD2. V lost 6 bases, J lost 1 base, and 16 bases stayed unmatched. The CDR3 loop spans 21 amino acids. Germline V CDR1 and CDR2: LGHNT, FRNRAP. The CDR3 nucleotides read TGTGCTAGTGGCGCACCCACCGGGACTAGCGGGAGGCGTGGGTCCTACAATGAGCAGTTCTTC. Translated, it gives CASGAPTGTSGRRGSYNEQFF.

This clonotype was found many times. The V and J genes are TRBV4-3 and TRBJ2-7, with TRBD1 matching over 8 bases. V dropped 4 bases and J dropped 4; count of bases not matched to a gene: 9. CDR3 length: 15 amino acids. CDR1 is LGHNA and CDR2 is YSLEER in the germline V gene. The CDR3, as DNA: TGCGCCAGCAGCCGAACGCCGGGACAGGCTTACGAGCAGTACTTC. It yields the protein CASSRTPGQAYEQYF.